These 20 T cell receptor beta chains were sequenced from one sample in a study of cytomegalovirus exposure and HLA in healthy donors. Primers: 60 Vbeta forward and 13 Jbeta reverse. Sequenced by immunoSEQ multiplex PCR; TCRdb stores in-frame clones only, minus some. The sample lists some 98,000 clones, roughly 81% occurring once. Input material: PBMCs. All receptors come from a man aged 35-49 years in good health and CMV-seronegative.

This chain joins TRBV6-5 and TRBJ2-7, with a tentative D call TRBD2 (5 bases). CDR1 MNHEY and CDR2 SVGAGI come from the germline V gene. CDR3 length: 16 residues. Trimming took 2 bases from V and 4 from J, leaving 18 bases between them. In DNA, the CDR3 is TGTGCCAGCAGTTACGCATCGGGAATCCGAGGTTACGAGCAGTACTTC. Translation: CASSYASGIRGYEQYF.

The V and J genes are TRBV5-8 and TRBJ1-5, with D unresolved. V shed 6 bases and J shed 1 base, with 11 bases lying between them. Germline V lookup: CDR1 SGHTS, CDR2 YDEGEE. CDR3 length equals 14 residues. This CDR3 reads CASNPIGSNQPQHF. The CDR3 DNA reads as TGTGCCAGCAACCCGATCGGGAGCAATCAGCCCCAGCATTTT. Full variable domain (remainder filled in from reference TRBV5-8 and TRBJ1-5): EAGVTQSPTHLIKTRGQQATLRCSPISGHTSVYWYQQALGLGLQFLLWYDEGEERNRGNFPPRFSGRQFPNYSSELNVNALELEDSALYLCASNPIGSNQPQHFGDGTRLSIL.

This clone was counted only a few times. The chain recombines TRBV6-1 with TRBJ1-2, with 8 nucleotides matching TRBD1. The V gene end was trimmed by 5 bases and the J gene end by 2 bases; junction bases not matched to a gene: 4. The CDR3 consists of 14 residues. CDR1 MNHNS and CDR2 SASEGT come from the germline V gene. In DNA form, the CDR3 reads TGTGCCAGCAGTAACGGACAGGGCAACTATGGCTACACCTTC. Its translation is CASSNGQGNYGYTF.

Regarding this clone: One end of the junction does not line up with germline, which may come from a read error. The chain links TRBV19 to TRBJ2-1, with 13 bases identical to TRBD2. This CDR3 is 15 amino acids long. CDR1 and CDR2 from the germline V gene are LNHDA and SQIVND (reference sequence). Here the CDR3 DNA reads TGTGCCGGTAGCGGGACTAGCGGGACCTTAAATGAGCAGTTCTTC. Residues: CAGSGTSGTLNEQFF.

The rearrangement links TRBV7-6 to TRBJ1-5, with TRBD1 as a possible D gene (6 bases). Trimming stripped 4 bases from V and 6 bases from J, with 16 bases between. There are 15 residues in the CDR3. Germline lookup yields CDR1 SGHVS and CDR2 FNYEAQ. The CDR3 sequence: CASSSGGQFAQPQHF. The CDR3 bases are TGTGCCAGCAGCTCCGGGGGGCAGTTTGCTCAGCCCCAGCATTTT.

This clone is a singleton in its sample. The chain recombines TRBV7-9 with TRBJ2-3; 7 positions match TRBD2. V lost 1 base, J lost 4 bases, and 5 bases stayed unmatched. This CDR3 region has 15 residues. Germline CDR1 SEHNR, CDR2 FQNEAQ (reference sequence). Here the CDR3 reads CASSLGGGLADTQYF. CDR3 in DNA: TGTGCCAGCAGCTTAGGGGGGGGTTTGGCAGATACGCAGTATTTT.

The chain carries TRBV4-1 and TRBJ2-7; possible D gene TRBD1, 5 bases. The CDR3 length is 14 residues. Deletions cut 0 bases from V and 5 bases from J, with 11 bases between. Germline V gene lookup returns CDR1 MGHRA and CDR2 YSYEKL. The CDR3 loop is CASSQDQGPDEQYF. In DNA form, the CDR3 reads TGCGCCAGCAGCCAAGATCAGGGTCCGGACGAGCAGTACTTC.

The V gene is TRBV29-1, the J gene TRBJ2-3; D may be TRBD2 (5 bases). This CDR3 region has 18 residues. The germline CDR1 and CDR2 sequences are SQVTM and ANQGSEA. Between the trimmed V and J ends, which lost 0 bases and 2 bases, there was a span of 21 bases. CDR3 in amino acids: CSVEEQRAAGLYTDTQYF. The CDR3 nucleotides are TGCAGCGTTGAAGAACAAAGGGCGGCAGGACTCTACACAGATACGCAGTATTTT.

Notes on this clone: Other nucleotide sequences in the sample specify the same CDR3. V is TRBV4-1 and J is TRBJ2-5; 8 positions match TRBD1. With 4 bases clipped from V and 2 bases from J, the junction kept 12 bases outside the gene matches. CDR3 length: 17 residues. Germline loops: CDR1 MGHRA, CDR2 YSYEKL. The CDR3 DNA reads TGCGCCAGCAGCCGACAGGGGAACCGGGATGCTCAAGAGACCCAGTACTTC. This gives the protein CASSRQGNRDAQETQYF.

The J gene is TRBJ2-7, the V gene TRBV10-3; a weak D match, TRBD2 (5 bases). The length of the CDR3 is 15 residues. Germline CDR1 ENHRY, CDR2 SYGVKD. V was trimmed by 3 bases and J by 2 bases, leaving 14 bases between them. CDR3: CAISDLGRGTYEQYF. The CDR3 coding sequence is TGTGCCATCAGTGACCTTGGACGGGGAACCTACGAGCAGTACTTC.

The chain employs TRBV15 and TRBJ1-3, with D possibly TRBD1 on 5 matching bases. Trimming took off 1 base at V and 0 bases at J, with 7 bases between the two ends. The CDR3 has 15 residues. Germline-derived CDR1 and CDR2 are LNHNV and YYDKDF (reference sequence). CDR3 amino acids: CATSRGQNSGNTIYF. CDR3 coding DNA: TGTGCCACCAGCAGAGGACAGAACTCTGGAAACACCATATATTTT.

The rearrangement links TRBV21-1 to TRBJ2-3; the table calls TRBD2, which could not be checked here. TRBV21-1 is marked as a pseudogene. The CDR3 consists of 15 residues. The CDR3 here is CARGKRDTSPDTQYF. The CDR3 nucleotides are TGTGCCCGCGGCAAGCGGGATACGTCTCCCGATACGCAGTATTTT.

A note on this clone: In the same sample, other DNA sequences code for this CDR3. The CDR3, as DNA: TGTGCCAGTAGTATAGACAGGGACACTGAAGCTTTCTTT. It translates to CASSIDRDTEAFF. This rearrangement joins TRBV19 to TRBJ1-1, with D possibly TRBD1 on 5 matching bases. V gave up 0 bases and J gave up 3 bases, with 5 bases separating them. The germline V gene has CDR1 LNHDA and CDR2 SQIVND (reference sequence). The CDR3 totals 13 residues.

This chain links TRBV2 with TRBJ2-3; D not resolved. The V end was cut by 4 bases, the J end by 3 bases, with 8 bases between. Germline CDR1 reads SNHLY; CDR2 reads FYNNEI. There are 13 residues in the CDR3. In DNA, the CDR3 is TGTGCCAGCAGTGCGGCGGTTACAGATACGCAGTATTTT. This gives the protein CASSAAVTDTQYF.

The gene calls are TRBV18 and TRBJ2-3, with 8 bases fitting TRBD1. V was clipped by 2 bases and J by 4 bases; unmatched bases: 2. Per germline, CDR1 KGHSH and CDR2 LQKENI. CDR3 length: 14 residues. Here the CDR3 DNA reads TGTGCCAGCTCACCAGGACAGGGTTCAGATACGCAGTATTTT. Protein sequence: CASSPGQGSDTQYF.

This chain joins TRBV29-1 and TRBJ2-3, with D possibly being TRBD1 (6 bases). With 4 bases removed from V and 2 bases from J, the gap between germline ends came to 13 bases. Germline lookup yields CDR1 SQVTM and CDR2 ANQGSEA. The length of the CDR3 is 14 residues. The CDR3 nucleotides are TGCAGCGTTGTGGCCAGGGGCACCACAGATACGCAGTATTTT. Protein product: CSVVARGTTDTQYF.

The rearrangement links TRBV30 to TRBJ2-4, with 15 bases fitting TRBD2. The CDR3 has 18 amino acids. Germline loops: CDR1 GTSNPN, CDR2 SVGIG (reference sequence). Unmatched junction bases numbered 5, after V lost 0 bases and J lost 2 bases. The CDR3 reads CAWSVRGLAGGTKNIQYF. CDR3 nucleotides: TGTGCCTGGAGTGTAAGGGGACTAGCGGGGGGCACCAAAAACATTCAGTACTTC.

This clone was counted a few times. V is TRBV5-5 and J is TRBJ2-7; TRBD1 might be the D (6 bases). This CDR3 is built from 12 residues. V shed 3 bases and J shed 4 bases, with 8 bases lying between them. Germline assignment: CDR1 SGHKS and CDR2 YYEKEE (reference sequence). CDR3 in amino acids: CASSYRAYEQYF. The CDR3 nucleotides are TGTGCCAGCAGCTACAGGGCGTACGAGCAGTACTTC.

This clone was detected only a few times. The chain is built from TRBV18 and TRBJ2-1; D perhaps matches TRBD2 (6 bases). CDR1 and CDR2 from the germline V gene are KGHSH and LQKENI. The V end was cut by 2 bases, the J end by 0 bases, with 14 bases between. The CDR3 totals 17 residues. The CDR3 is CASSPGEDGSSYNEQFF. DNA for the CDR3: TGTGCCAGCTCACCAGGGGAGGACGGGAGCTCCTACAATGAGCAGTTCTTC.

The CDR3 spells CASTLVSEQYF. The CDR3 DNA sequence: TGTGCCAGCACCCTCGTCTCCGAGCAGTACTTC. The chain uses TRBV6-1 and TRBJ2-7; D is unresolved. CDR1 and CDR2 (germline): MNHNS, SASEGT. Between the trimmed V and J ends, which lost 7 bases and 6 bases, there was a span of 10 bases. CDR3 length equals 11 residues.